This TCR beta chain is from a study of radiation and T cells in renal cell carcinoma. As for the study in general: Nephrectomy followed 15 Gy stereotactic body radiation by 4 weeks.

CDR3 length: 14 amino acids. Germline lookup yields CDR1 SEHNR and CDR2 FQNEAQ (reference sequence). Deletions cut 3 bases from V and 0 bases from J, with 9 bases between. Assay: immunoSEQ multiplex PCR; the TCRdb copy retains only in-frame clones and omits some. The sample carries about 130,000 clones, 75% to 90% recorded once. This clone was detected only once. Its antigen is currently unknown. Findings and limits, study-wide: From baseline, blood top tumor clonotypes peaked at 2 weeks post-radiation. Pretreatment tumor biopsies were lacking, so baseline clonotypes are unknown.

Indicated time point: blood 2 weeks post-SBRT. The treatment: 15 Gy SBRT to primary tumor, nephrectomy 4 weeks later. The patient's renal cell carcinoma had clear cell pathology. This clonotype originated in a woman aged 60-70 years with renal cell carcinoma. V usage is TRBV7-9 and J usage is TRBJ2-7; no clear D gene. The specimen comprised blood, sampled from a patient whose treatment included radiotherapy and nephrectomy. The CDR3 is CASSFGGSSYEQYF. The CDR3, as DNA: TGTGCCAGCAGCTTTGGTGGTAGCTCCTACGAGCAGTACTTC.